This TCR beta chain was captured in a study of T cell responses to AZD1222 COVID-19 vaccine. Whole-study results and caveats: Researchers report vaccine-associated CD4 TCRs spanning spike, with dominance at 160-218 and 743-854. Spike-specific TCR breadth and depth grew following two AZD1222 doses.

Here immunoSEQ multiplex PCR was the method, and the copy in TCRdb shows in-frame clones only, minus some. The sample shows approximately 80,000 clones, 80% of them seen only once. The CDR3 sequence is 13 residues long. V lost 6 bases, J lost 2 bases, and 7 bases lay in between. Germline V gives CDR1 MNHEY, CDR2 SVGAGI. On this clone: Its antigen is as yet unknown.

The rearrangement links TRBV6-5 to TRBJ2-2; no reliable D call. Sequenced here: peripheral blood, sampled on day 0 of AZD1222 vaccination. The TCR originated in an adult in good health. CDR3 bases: TGTGCCAGCAGGGGCCCAAACACCGGGGAGCTGTTTTTT. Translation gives CASRGPNTGELFF.